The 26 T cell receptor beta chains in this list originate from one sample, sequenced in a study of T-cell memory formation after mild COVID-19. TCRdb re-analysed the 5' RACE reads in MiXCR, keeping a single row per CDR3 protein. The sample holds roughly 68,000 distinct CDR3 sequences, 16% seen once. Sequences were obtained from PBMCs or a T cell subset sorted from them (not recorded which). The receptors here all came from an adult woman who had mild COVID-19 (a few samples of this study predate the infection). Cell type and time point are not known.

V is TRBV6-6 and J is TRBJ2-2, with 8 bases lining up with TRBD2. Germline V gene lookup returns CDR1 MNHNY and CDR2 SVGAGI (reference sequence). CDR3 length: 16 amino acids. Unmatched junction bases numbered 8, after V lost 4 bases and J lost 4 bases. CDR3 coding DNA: TGTGCCAGCAGTTCCGCCGGGACTAGTTTCACCGGGGAGCTGTTTTTT. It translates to CASSSAGTSFTGELFF.

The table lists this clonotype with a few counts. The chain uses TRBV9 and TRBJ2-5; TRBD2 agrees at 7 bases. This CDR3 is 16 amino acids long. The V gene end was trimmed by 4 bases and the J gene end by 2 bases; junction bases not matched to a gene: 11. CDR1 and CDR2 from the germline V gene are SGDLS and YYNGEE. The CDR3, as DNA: TGTGCCAGCAGCCCATCTGGGGGGGGAGCGCAAGAGACCCAGTACTTC. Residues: CASSPSGGGAQETQYF.

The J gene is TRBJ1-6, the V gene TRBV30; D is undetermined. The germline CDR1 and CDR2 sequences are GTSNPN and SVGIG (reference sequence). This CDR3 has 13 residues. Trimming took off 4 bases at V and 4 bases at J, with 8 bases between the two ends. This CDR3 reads CAWTPIYNSPLHF. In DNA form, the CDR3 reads TGTGCCTGGACCCCTATTTATAATTCACCCCTCCACTTT.

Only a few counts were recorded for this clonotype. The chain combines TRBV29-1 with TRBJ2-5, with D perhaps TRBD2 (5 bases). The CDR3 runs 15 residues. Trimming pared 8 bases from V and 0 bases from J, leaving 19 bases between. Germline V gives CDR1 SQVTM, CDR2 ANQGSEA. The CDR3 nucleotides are TGCAGCTTTCCCGCCCCTCCGGGGTACCAAGAGACCCAGTACTTC. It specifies CSFPAPPGYQETQYF.

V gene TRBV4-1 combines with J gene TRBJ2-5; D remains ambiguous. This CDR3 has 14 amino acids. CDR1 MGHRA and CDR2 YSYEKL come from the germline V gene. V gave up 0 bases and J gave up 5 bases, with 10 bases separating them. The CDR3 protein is CASSQDRVSETQYF. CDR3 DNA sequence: TGCGCCAGCAGCCAAGATCGGGTATCGGAGACCCAGTACTTC.

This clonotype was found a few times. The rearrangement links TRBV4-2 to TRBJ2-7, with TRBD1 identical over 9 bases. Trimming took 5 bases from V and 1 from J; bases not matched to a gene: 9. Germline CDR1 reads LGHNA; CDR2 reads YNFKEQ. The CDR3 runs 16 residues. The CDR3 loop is CASSFGGTGTSYEQYF. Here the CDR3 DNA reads TGTGCCAGCAGCTTCGGGGGGACAGGGACTTCCTACGAGCAGTACTTC.

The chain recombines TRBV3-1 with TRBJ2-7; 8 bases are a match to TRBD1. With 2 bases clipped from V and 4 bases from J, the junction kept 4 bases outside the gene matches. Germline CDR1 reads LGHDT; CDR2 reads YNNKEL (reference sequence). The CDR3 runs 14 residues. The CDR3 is CASSQRDRPYEQYF. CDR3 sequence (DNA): TGTGCCAGCAGCCAAAGGGACAGGCCATACGAGCAGTACTTC.

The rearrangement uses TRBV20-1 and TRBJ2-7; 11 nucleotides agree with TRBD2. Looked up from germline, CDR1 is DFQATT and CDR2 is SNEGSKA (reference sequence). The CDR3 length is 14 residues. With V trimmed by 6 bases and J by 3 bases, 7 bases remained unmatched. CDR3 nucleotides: TGCAGTGCCACCGGGACTAGCGGCCGCTACGAGCAGTACTTC. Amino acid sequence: CSATGTSGRYEQYF.

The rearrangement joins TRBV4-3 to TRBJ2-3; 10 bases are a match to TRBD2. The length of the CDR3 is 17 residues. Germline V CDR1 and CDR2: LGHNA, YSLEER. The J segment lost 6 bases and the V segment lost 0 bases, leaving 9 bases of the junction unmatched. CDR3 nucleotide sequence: TGCGCCAGCAGCCAAGATGGGCCTAAGCGGGAGGGGGATACGCAGTATTTT. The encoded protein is CASSQDGPKREGDTQYF.

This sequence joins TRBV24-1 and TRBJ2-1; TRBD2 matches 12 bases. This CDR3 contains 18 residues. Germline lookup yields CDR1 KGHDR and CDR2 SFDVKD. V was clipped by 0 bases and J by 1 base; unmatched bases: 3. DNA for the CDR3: TGTGCCACCAGTGATTTGCCGACTAGCGGGAGATCCTACAATGAGCAGTTCTTC. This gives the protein CATSDLPTSGRSYNEQFF.

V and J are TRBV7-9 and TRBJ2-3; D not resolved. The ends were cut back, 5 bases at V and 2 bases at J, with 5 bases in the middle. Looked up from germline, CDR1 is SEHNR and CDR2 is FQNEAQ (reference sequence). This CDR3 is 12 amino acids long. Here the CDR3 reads CASSHPTDTQYF. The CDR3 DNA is TGTGCCAGCAGCCACCCCACAGATACGCAGTATTTT.

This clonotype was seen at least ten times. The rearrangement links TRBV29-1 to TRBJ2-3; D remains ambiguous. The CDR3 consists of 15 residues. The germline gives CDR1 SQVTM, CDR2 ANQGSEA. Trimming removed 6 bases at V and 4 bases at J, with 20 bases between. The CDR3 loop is CSVEFPYGGPDTQYF. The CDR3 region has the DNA TGCAGCGTCGAGTTCCCGTACGGTGGTCCAGATACGCAGTATTTT.

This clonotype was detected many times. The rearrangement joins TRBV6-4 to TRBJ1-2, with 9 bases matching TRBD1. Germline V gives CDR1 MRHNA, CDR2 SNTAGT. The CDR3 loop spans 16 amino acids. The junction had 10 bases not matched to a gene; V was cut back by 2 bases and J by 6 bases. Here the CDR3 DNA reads TGTGCCAGCAGTGACGGTTCCGACAGGGGGTTGAATGGCTACACCTTC. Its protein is CASSDGSDRGLNGYTF.

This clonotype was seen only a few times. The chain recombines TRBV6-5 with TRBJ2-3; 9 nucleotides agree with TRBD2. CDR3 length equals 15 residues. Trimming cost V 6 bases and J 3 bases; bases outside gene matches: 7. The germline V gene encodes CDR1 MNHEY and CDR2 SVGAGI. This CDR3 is CASRRLSGRTDTQYF. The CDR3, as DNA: TGTGCCAGCAGAAGACTTAGCGGGAGAACAGATACGCAGTATTTT.

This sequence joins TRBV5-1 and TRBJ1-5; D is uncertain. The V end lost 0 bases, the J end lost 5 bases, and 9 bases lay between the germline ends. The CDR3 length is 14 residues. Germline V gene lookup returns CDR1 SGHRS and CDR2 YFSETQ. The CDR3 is CASSLGSSDQPQHF. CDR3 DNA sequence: TGCGCCAGCAGCTTGGGCAGTTCGGATCAGCCCCAGCATTTT. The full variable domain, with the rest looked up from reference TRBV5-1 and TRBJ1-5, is KAGVTQTPRYLIKTRGQQVTLSCSPISGHRSVSWYQQTPGQGLQFLFEYFSETQRNKGNFPGRFSGRQFSNSRSEMNVSTLELGDSALYLCASSLGSSDQPQHFGDGTRLSIL.

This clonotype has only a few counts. CDR3 amino acids: CASEREEAWEQYF. As DNA, the CDR3 is TGTGCCAGCGAGCGGGAGGAGGCGTGGGAGCAGTACTTC. The chain carries TRBV5-5 and TRBJ2-7; 9 bases map to TRBD2. The J segment lost 7 bases and the V segment lost 7 bases, leaving 9 bases of the junction unmatched. The CDR3 is 13 residues long. Germline V gene sequence: CDR1 SGHKS, CDR2 YYEKEE (reference sequence). The full variable domain, in which reference TRBV5-5 and TRBJ2-7 provide the parts outside the CDR3, is DAGVTQSPTHLIKTRGQQVTLRCSPISGHKSVSWYQQVLGQGPQFIFQYYEKEERGRGNFPDRFSARQFPNYSSELNVNALLLGDSALYLCASEREEAWEQYFGPGTRLTVT.

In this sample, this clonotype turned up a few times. This CDR3 is CASSATPIDSVSSYEQYF. The CDR3 DNA follows: TGTGCCAGCAGTGCGACTCCGATCGACAGTGTCAGCTCCTACGAGCAGTACTTC. V gene TRBV25-1 combines with J gene TRBJ2-7, with D tentatively TRBD1 (5 bases). This CDR3 contains 18 residues. The ends were cut back, 4 bases at V and 0 bases at J, with 22 bases in the middle. The germline CDR1 and CDR2 sequences are MGHDK and SYGVNS.

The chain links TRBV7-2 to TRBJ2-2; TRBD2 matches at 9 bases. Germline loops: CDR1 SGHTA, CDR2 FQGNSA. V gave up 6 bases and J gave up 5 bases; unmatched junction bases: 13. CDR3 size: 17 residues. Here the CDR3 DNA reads TGTGCCAGCAGGGGGACTAGCCTAAGGAGCCCTACCGGGGAGCTGTTTTTT. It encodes CASRGTSLRSPTGELFF.

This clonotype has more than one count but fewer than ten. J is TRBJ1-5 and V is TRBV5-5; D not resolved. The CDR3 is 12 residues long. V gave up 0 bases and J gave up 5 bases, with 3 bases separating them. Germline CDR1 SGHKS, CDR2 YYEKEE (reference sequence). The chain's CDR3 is CASSLDDQPQHF. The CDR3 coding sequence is TGTGCCAGCAGCTTGGATGATCAGCCCCAGCATTTT.

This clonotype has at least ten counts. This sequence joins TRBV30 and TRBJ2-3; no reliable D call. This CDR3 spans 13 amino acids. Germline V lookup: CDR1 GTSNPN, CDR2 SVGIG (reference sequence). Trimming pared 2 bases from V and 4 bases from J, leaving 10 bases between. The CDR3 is CAWSSRRADTQYF. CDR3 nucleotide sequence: TGTGCCTGGAGTTCACGACGCGCAGATACGCAGTATTTT.

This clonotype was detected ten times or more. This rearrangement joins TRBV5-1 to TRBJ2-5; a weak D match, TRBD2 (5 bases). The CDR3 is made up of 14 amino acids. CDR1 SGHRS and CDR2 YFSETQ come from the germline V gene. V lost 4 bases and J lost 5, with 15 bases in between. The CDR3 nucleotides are TGCGCCAGCAGCCCGGGGTTAGGCGGGGAGACCCAGTACTTC. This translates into CASSPGLGGETQYF.

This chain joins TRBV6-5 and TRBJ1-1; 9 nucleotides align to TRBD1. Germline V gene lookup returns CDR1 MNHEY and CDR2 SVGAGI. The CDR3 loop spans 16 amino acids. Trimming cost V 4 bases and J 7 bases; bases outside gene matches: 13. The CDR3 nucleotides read TGTGCCAGCAGTTCTCCTATTCTTACAGGGGGCGTTGAAGCTTTCTTT. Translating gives CASSSPILTGGVEAFF.

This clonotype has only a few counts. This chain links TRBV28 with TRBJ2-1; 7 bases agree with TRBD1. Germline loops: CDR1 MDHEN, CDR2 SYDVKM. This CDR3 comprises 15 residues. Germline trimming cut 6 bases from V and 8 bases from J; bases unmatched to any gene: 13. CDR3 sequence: CASSHSIYRGDEQFF. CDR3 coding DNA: TGTGCCAGCAGCCATTCGATCTACAGGGGCGATGAGCAGTTCTTC.

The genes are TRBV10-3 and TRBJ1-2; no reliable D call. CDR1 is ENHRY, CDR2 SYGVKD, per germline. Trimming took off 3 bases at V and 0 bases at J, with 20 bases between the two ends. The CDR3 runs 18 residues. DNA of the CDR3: TGTGCCATCAGTGAATCGGCCATCGTGGAATGGGCTAACTATGGCTACACCTTC. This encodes CAISESAIVEWANYGYTF.

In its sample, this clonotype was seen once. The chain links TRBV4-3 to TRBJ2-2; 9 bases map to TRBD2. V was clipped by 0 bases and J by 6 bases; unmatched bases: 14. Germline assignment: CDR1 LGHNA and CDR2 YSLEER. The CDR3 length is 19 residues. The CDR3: CASSQDRQAGGANAGELFF. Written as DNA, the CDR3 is TGCGCCAGCAGCCAAGATAGACAAGCGGGAGGAGCCAATGCCGGGGAGCTGTTTTTT.

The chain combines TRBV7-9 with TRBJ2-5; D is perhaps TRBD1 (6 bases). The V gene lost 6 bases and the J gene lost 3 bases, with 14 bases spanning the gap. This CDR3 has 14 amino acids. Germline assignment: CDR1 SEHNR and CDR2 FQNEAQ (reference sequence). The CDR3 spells CASRHSRTEETQYF. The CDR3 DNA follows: TGTGCCAGCAGACATAGCCGGACAGAAGAGACCCAGTACTTC.